These 19 T cell receptor beta chains originate from one sample sequenced in a study of molecular identifiers for immune sequencing clone quantification. TCRdb passed the PCR reads through MiXCR, listing each CDR3 protein once. The sample gives over 600,000 distinct CDR3 sequences, about 20% of which show up once; 0.85% to 0.9% is in the top ten. Sequences were obtained from naive CD8+ T cells from blood, with Jurkat cell RNA spiked in. Subset denoted: FACS-sorted CD8+CD4-CCR7+CD45RA+ naive T cells. Source of these receptors: a human donor in good health. Some libraries in this study had Jurkat cell RNA spiked in.

This clonotype was recorded at least ten times. The V and J genes are TRBV4-3 and TRBJ1-1, with 8 bases that match TRBD1. The CDR3 runs 16 residues. The V segment lost 0 bases and the J segment 5 bases; nucleotides outside the gene matches: 8. The germline CDR1 and CDR2 sequences are LGHNA and YSLEER. CDR3 amino acids: CASSQDLTGGLTEAFF. In nucleotides, the CDR3 is TGCGCCAGCAGCCAAGACCTTACAGGGGGATTGACTGAAGCTTTCTTT.

This clonotype was counted only a few times. The chain recombines TRBV12-3 or TRBV12-4 with TRBJ2-3, with a weak D call TRBD1 (6 bases). Trimming removed 6 bases from V and 3 bases from J, with 16 bases in between. The CDR3 totals 15 residues. The CDR3 DNA is TGTGCCAGCAGCCCCGATCGGACAGAGACAGATACGCAGTATTTT. Its translation is CASSPDRTETDTQYF.

Many counts were recorded for this clonotype. The CDR3 sequence is CASSQASGTDTQYF. The DNA of the CDR3 is TGCGCCAGCAGCCAGGCTAGCGGGACAGATACGCAGTATTTT. This chain uses TRBV4-1 with TRBJ2-3; 8 bases line up with TRBD2. CDR1 and CDR2 (germline): MGHRA, YSYEKL. The CDR3 is 14 amino acids. After removal of 3 bases from V and 3 bases from J, the junction contained 2 bases not matched to a gene.

The V and J genes are TRBV6-6 and TRBJ1-2; 7 positions agree with TRBD1. Looked up from germline, CDR1 is MNHNY and CDR2 is SVGAGI (reference sequence). The CDR3 is made up of 14 amino acids. V was clipped by 7 bases and J by 4 bases; unmatched bases: 9. DNA of the CDR3: TGTGCCAGCACCGGGACAGCGGGCCTCTATGGCTACACCTTC. Translation: CASTGTAGLYGYTF.

This clonotype was found many times. V gene TRBV9 combines with J gene TRBJ2-3; D is possibly TRBD2 (7 bases). V lost 4 bases and J lost 6, with 18 bases in between. The CDR3 extends over 15 amino acids. CDR1 is SGDLS, CDR2 YYNGEE, per germline. The DNA of the CDR3 is TGTGCCAGCAGCTCTCCGGGGGGCTGGGGGGATACGCAGTATTTT. The encoded protein is CASSSPGGWGDTQYF.

This clonotype was seen ten or more times. The chain employs TRBV27 and TRBJ2-7; no clear D. Germline CDR1 is MNHEY and CDR2 is SMNVEV (reference sequence). Trimming cost V 3 bases and J 6 bases, with 15 bases left between them. This CDR3 is 14 amino acids long. CDR3 nucleotide sequence: TGTGCCAGCAGTTTGGCACTACAACCCGGCGAGCAGTACTTC. Translated: CASSLALQPGEQYF.

The chain joins TRBV29-1 to TRBJ2-3; tentative D call: TRBD2 (7 bases). CDR3 length: 15 residues. V lost 8 bases to trimming and J lost 0 bases, with 18 bases between them. Germline lookup yields CDR1 SQVTM and CDR2 ANQGSEA. DNA for the CDR3: TGCAGCCTTGGGGGGGGCGCAACTAGCACAGATACGCAGTATTTT. It translates to CSLGGGATSTDTQYF.

The chain recombines TRBV4-1 with TRBJ2-7; 11 bases are a match to TRBD2. The V gene end was trimmed by 4 bases and the J gene end by 2 bases; junction bases not matched to a gene: 4. The length of the CDR3 is 15 residues. Germline V gene sequence: CDR1 MGHRA, CDR2 YSYEKL. DNA for the CDR3: TGCGCCAGCAGCCCGTCTAGCGGGGGGCCCTACGAGCAGTACTTC. Protein sequence: CASSPSSGGPYEQYF.

With respect to this clonotype: Mismatch with germline at one junction end may stem from a read error. V usage is TRBV5-3 and J usage is TRBJ2-7, with a weak D call TRBD1 (5 bases). TRBV5-3 is an ORF, and what it does is uncertain. CDR3 length: 16 residues. CDR3 nucleotides: TGTGCCAGCAGCTATGACGACAGAGTCCCTCTTTACGAGCAGTACTTC. Amino acids: CASSYDDRVPLYEQYF.

This clonotype was seen at least ten times. The CDR3 region has the DNA TGTGCCAGCAGACAGGGACAGAACTACAATGAGCAGTTCTTC. Its protein is CASRQGQNYNEQFF. The chain joins TRBV2 to TRBJ2-1; TRBD1 aligns across 7 bases. The ends lost 6 bases at V and 3 bases at J; junction bases unmatched: 5. This CDR3 spans 14 amino acids. The germline V gene has CDR1 SNHLY and CDR2 FYNNEI.

Ten or more counts support this clonotype. The chain combines TRBV28 with TRBJ2-7, with 9 bases identical to TRBD1. Germline CDR1 MDHEN, CDR2 SYDVKM. The CDR3 contains 15 residues. The trim removed 6 bases at V and 3 bases at J, leaving 9 bases unmatched. CDR3 DNA: TGTGCCAGCAGCTACAGGGGGCCGCTGGACTACGAGCAGTACTTC. Protein: CASSYRGPLDYEQYF.

Worth noting for this clonotype: Being one base from a much bigger clone, this may be a read error. V and J are TRBV6-5 and TRBJ2-5, with D possibly matching TRBD1 (6 bases). V was clipped by 6 bases and J by 9 bases, with 26 bases between them. Germline V gives CDR1 MNHEY, CDR2 SVGAGI. The CDR3 extends over 16 amino acids. CDR3: CASRTRTGSPSEAQYF. CDR3 bases: TGTGCCAGCAGAACTCGAACAGGGTCCCCCTCCGAGGCCCAGTACTTC.

In this sample, this clonotype turned up a few times. The V and J genes are TRBV24-1 and TRBJ2-1, with 11 bases that match TRBD2. CDR1 is KGHDR and CDR2 is SFDVKD in the germline V gene. The V and J ends lost 2 bases and 4 bases, in that order; junction bases with no gene match: 9. The CDR3 runs 18 residues. CDR3: CATSDSTGLAGLYNEQFF. Here the CDR3 DNA reads TGTGCCACCAGTGATTCGACCGGACTAGCGGGTTTATACAATGAGCAGTTCTTC.

This clonotype showed up many times. This rearrangement joins TRBV4-1 to TRBJ2-4; 7 bases agree with TRBD1. Germline assignment: CDR1 MGHRA and CDR2 YSYEKL. This CDR3 region has 15 residues. Trimming took 0 bases from V and 3 from J; bases not matched to a gene: 2. This chain's CDR3 is CASSQDPGGKNIQYF. CDR3 DNA: TGCGCCAGCAGCCAAGATCCAGGGGGCAAAAACATTCAGTACTTC.

To note about this clonotype: This could be a read error, since a much larger clone is one nucleotide away. The chain couples TRBV12-3 or TRBV12-4 to TRBJ2-5; 8 bases line up with TRBD1. The CDR3 runs 16 residues. The chain's CDR3 is CASRSRAGGYQETRYF. The CDR3 DNA reads as TGTGCCAGCAGATCTAGGGCAGGGGGCTACCAAGAGACCCGGTACTTC.

In this sample, this clonotype turned up a few times. The chain is built from TRBV6-5 and TRBJ2-1, with no clear D. Trimming left V 5 bases short and J 2 bases short, with 16 bases between. This CDR3 contains 16 residues. Germline V gene sequence: CDR1 MNHEY, CDR2 SVGAGI. The CDR3 nucleotides are TGTGCCAGCAGTAATCCAAGCGAGTCGCCCTACAATGAGCAGTTCTTC. Translation gives CASSNPSESPYNEQFF.

This clonotype was picked up many times. The chain links TRBV6-5 to TRBJ2-7; D remains ambiguous. CDR3 length: 15 residues. Trimming shortened V by 0 bases and J by 2 bases, and 11 bases separated the two germline ends. The germline CDR1 and CDR2 sequences are MNHEY and SVGAGI. The DNA for the CDR3 is TGTGCCAGCAGTTACTCGATCGAGCCAGCCTACGAGCAGTACTTC. Its protein product is CASSYSIEPAYEQYF.

This clonotype was observed many times. The chain carries TRBV5-1 and TRBJ2-5; tentative D call: TRBD1 (6 bases). This CDR3 has 14 amino acids. Trimming left V 4 bases short and J 2 bases short, with 12 bases between. Looked up from germline, CDR1 is SGHRS and CDR2 is YFSETQ. Here the CDR3 DNA reads TGCGCCAGCAGCCTAAACAGGGCACAAGAGACCCAGTACTTC. Protein sequence: CASSLNRAQETQYF.

Only a few counts were recorded for this clonotype. The chain joins TRBV2 to TRBJ2-7, with a possible D match to TRBD1 (5 bases). Trimming took off 1 base at V and 0 bases at J, with 7 bases between the two ends. Germline V gene data show CDR1 as SNHLY and CDR2 as FYNNEI. This CDR3 has 14 amino acids. CDR3 sequence reads: CASSEVGASYEQYF. The DNA for the CDR3 is TGTGCCAGCAGTGAAGTTGGGGCCTCCTACGAGCAGTACTTC.